The following is a TCR beta chain sequence with its context. Its antigen is currently unknown. The sample is drawn from a study of cytomegalovirus exposure and HLA in healthy donors. The study's findings and limits: The majority of TCR sequences were rare, yet some public TCRs appeared in many donors. The tendency of first-cohort TCR clusters to co-occur in the 120 or so validation repertoires was the finding of a later analysis. 150 to 200 TCR beta chains were listed as cytomegalovirus-associated.

Measured with immunoSEQ multiplex PCR; TCRdb has only the in-frame clones, and not every one. Of 150,000 to 200,000 clones listed, more than 75% are singletons. The sample comprised PBMCs. The receptor comes from a man aged 18 to 30 in good health and CMV-seropositive.

The CDR3 spells CASSYSQVPYEQYF. CDR3 coding DNA: TGTGCCAGCAGTTACTCTCAGGTCCCCTACGAGCAGTACTTC. This chain links TRBV6-5 with TRBJ2-7; D call uncertain. There are 14 residues in the CDR3. The ends were cut back, 0 bases at V and 2 bases at J, with 8 bases in the middle. Germline V gene sequence: CDR1 MNHEY, CDR2 SVGAGI.